This entry lists 18 T cell receptor beta chains sequenced from one sample in a study of blood T cells in healthy people across ages. Primers used in a second PCR of roughly 6 to 11 cycles were a sample-barcoded 5' primer and a J-beta primer mix. TCRdb re-analysed the 5' RACE reads in MiXCR, keeping a single row per CDR3 protein. Among around 1.5 million distinct CDR3 sequences listed, approximately 59% were seen once. Source material: blood. The source is a man between 18 and 35 years old in good health.

This sequence joins TRBV29-1 and TRBJ2-1; TRBD1 is a possible D gene (6 bases). Judging by the DNA end, TRBJ2-7 fits better; the J call may be wrong. CDR3 length equals 12 residues. Germline lookup yields CDR1 SQVTM and CDR2 ANQGSEA. Here the CDR3 DNA reads TGCAGCCAGAAGGACAGTTACAATGAGCAGTACTTC. Protein: CSQKDSYNEQYF.

This chain connects TRBV29-1 to TRBJ2-7; D perhaps matches TRBD2 (5 bases). Per the germline V gene, CDR1 is SQVTM and CDR2 is ANQGSEA. This CDR3 region has 13 residues. V was clipped by 4 bases and J by 2 bases, with 12 bases between them. CDR3 sequence (DNA): TGCAGCGTTGGCCGCAGCGGCCCCTACGAGCAGTACTTC. It translates to CSVGRSGPYEQYF.

The sample holds one count of this clonotype. This chain connects TRBV4-2 to TRBJ2-1; 7 bases align to TRBD1. With V trimmed by 0 bases and J by 0 bases, 8 bases remained unmatched. Germline-derived CDR1 and CDR2 are LGHNA and YNFKEQ. This CDR3 is 18 amino acids long. This chain's CDR3 is CASSQEASGDSSYNEQFF. CDR3 DNA sequence: TGTGCCAGCAGCCAAGAAGCCTCAGGGGACAGCTCCTACAATGAGCAGTTCTTC.

V and J are TRBV7-2 and TRBJ1-5; 10 bases map to TRBD1. Germline CDR1 reads SGHTA; CDR2 reads FQGNSA. With V trimmed by 5 bases and J by 6 bases, 7 bases remained unmatched. There are 15 residues in the CDR3. CDR3 in DNA: TGTGCCAGCAGCCGTGACAGGGGGCCAAGTCAGCCCCAGCATTTT. Translated: CASSRDRGPSQPQHF.

This clonotype has more than one count but fewer than ten. V usage is TRBV28 and J usage is TRBJ2-7; D gene unclear. Germline V lookup: CDR1 MDHEN, CDR2 SYDVKM. The V gene lost 3 bases and the J gene lost 3 bases, with 12 bases spanning the gap. This CDR3 region has 14 residues. The CDR3 loop is CASSLVSALYEQYF. Written as DNA, the CDR3 is TGTGCCAGCAGTTTGGTTTCGGCACTCTACGAGCAGTACTTC.

Comments on this clonotype: Germline and junction disagree at one end, which may indicate a read error. The rearrangement uses TRBV3-1 and TRBJ2-1; 9 bases align to TRBD2. Germline CDR1 and CDR2: LGHDT and YNNKEL (reference sequence). This CDR3 spans 15 amino acids. CDR3 sequence: CASSQGAGGGYRQFF. The CDR3 region has the DNA TGTGCCAGCAGTCAAGGCGCGGGAGGGGGATATCGGCAGTTCTTC.

This chain connects TRBV6-4 to TRBJ2-6; tentatively, D is TRBD2 (6 bases). This CDR3 contains 16 residues. Germline V gene lookup returns CDR1 MRHNA and CDR2 SNTAGT. The germline V and J ends were trimmed by 2 bases and 0 bases, with 8 bases remaining between them. The CDR3 nucleotides read TGTGCCAGCAGTGACGCGGGGAGCTCTGGGGCCAACGTCCTGACTTTC. Translated, it gives CASSDAGSSGANVLTF.

The V call is TRBV27, the J call TRBJ2-1, with 9 bases that match TRBD2. The ends lost 5 bases at V and 5 bases at J; junction bases unmatched: 4. This CDR3 spans 14 amino acids. The V gene's germline CDR1 is MNHEY and CDR2 SMNVEV (reference sequence). In DNA form, the CDR3 reads TGTGCCAGCAGTCCTAGCGGGACCCACAATGAGCAGTTCTTC. Translated: CASSPSGTHNEQFF.

This clonotype was seen at least ten times. J is TRBJ1-2 and V is TRBV7-2; 7 nucleotides line up with TRBD1. Germline CDR1 is SGHTA and CDR2 is FQGNSA. Trimming removed 5 bases from V and 2 bases from J; junction bases left unmatched: 5. The CDR3 extends over 14 amino acids. CDR3 nucleotide sequence: TGTGCCAGCAGCGGCGACAGGGTAAACTATGGCTACACCTTC. It is translated as CASSGDRVNYGYTF.

The table lists this clonotype with a few counts. The genes are TRBV6-6 and TRBJ2-6; unclear D gene. Deletions cut 4 bases from V and 0 bases from J, with 13 bases between. Germline V gene sequence: CDR1 MNHNY, CDR2 SVGAGI (reference sequence). The CDR3 covers 17 residues. CDR3 nucleotide sequence: TGTGCCAGCAGTTGGAATGTGGGCAACTCTGGGGCCAACGTCCTGACTTTC. Protein product: CASSWNVGNSGANVLTF.

This clonotype was seen once. V usage is TRBV11-3 and J usage is TRBJ2-3; TRBD1 aligns across 9 bases. Germline V gene sequence: CDR1 SGHNT, CDR2 YENEEA. The CDR3 has 16 amino acids. The trim removed 4 bases at V and 5 bases at J, leaving 10 bases unmatched. The CDR3 region is CASSSRTGAALDTQYF. The CDR3 DNA sequence: TGTGCCAGCAGCTCCCGGACAGGGGCGGCTCTAGATACGCAGTATTTT.

The rearrangement links TRBV11-2 to TRBJ2-3, with 9 bases fitting TRBD2. The CDR3 sequence is 16 residues long. Germline CDR1 and CDR2: SGHAT and FQNNGV. J lost 4 bases, V lost 5 bases, and 10 bases had no gene match. The CDR3 DNA follows: TGTGCCAGCAGCATCGGGACTAGCCGAGGGTCAGATACGCAGTATTTT. Residues: CASSIGTSRGSDTQYF.

The chain uses TRBV5-1 and TRBJ2-7; D is uncertain. V dropped 5 bases and J dropped 5 bases, with 11 bases sitting between them. Germline V lookup: CDR1 SGHRS, CDR2 YFSETQ. The CDR3 is 12 amino acids. The chain's CDR3 is CASRIGKDEQYF. The CDR3 DNA reads TGCGCCAGCAGAATAGGGAAGGACGAGCAGTACTTC.

This clonotype was found a few times. The gene calls are TRBV28 and TRBJ2-5, with D possibly being TRBD2 (5 bases). The length of the CDR3 is 14 residues. From germline, CDR1 is MDHEN and CDR2 SYDVKM. The V gene lost 6 bases and the J gene lost 11 bases, with 22 bases spanning the gap. The chain's CDR3 is CASSPVGRGYGQYF. CDR3 bases: TGTGCCAGCAGCCCCGTCGGCCGGGGTTATGGGCAGTACTTC.

The DNA for the CDR3 is TGTGCCAGTAAACCACAACCGACAGCTGGCCGCGAAAAACTGTTTTTT. Protein: CASKPQPTAGREKLFF. This chain joins TRBV6-5 and TRBJ1-4; D might be TRBD1 (5 bases). The V gene's germline CDR1 is MNHEY and CDR2 SVGAGI. Trimming cost V 9 bases and J 8 bases, with 25 bases left between them. There are 16 residues in the CDR3.

The chain couples TRBV7-2 to TRBJ2-2, with TRBD2 identical over 7 bases. The CDR3 consists of 15 residues. V shed 6 bases, J shed 6 bases, and the junction held 10 bases outside the gene matches. In germline, CDR1 is SGHTA, CDR2 FQGNSA. CDR3 protein: CASRPGGRAAGELFF. CDR3 sequence (DNA): TGTGCCAGCAGGCCTGGGGGGAGGGCCGCCGGGGAGCTGTTTTTT.

This clonotype occurred a few times. The rearrangement uses TRBV29-1 and TRBJ1-1; TRBD1 is a possible D gene (6 bases). CDR1 is SQVTM and CDR2 is ANQGSEA in the germline V gene. Deletions cut 4 bases from V and 6 bases from J, with 18 bases between. The CDR3 is 14 amino acids. The CDR3 nucleotides read TGCAGCGTTGCTAAGGCAGGGGCTCTCGCTGAAGCTTTCTTT. It encodes CSVAKAGALAEAFF.

A few counts support this clonotype. V gene TRBV7-2 combines with J gene TRBJ2-4, with 14 bases that match TRBD2. V shed 5 bases and J 5 bases; nucleotides not matched to a gene: 5. This CDR3 region has 16 residues. The germline CDR1 and CDR2 sequences are SGHTA and FQGNSA. CDR3 sequence reads: CASSQQTSGGENIQYF. CDR3 bases: TGTGCCAGCAGCCAACAGACTAGCGGGGGGGAAAACATTCAGTACTTC. Looking up the rest from reference TRBV7-2 and TRBJ2-4 gives the full variable domain: GAGVSQSPSNKVTEKGKDVELRCDPISGHTALYWYRQSLGQGLEFLIYFQGNSAPDKSGLPSDRFSAERTGGSVSTLTIQRTQQEDSAVYLCASSQQTSGGENIQYFGAGTRLSVL.